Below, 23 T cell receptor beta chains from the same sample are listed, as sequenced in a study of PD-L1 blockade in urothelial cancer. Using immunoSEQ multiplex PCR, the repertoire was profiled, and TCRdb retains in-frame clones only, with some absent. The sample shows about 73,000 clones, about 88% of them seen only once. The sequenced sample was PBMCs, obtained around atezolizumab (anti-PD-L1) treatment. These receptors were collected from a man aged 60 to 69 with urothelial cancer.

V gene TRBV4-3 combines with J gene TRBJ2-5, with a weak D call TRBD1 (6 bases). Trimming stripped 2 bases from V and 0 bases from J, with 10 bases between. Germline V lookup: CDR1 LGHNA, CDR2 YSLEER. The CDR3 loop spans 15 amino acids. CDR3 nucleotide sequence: TGCGCCAGCAGCCAAACCGGGGACAACCAAGAGACCCAGTACTTC. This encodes CASSQTGDNQETQYF.

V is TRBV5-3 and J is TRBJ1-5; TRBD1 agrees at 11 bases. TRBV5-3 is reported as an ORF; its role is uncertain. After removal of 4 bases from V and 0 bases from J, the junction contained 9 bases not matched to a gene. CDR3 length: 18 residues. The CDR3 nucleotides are TGTGCCAGAAGCCGGGACAGGGGGAGGAGTTCTAGCAATCAGCCCCAGCATTTT. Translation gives CARSRDRGRSSSNQPQHF.

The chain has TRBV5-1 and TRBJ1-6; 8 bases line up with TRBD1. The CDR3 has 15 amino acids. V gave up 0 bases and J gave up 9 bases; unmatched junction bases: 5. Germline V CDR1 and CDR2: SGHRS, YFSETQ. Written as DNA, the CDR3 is TGCGCCAGCAGCTTGGCAGGGGGCGGTGGTTCACCCCTCCACTTT. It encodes CASSLAGGGGSPLHF.

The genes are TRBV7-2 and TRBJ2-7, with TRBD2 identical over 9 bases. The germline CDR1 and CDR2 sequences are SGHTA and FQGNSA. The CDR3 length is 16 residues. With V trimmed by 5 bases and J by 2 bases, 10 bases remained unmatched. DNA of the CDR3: TGTGCCAGCAGCCGGACCCTAGCGGGAAACGCCTACGAGCAGTACTTC. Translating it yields CASSRTLAGNAYEQYF.

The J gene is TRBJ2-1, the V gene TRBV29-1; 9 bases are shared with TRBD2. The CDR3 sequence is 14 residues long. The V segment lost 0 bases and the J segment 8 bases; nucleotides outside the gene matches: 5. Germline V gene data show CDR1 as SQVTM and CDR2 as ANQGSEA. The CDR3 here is CSVEEWTSDYEQFF. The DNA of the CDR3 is TGCAGCGTTGAAGAGTGGACTAGCGACTATGAGCAGTTCTTC.

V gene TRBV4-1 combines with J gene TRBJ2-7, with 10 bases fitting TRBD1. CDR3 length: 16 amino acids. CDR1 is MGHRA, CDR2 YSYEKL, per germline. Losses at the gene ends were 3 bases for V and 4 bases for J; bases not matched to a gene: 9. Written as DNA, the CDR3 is TGCGCCAGCAGCCAGGGACGACAGGGGGCGTTTTACGAGCAGTACTTC. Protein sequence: CASSQGRQGAFYEQYF.

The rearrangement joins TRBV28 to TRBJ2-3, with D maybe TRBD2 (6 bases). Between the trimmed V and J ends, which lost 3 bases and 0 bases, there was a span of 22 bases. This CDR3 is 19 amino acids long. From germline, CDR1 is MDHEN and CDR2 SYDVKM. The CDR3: CASSLFLARRTTSTDTQYF. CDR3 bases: TGTGCCAGCAGTTTGTTTCTAGCGCGACGGACGACTAGCACAGATACGCAGTATTTT.

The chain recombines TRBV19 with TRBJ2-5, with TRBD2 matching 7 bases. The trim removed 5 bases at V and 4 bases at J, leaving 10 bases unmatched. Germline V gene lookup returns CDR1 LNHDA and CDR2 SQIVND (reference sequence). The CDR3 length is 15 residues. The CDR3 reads CASSYFGGSTETQYF. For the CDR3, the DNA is TGTGCCAGTAGTTACTTCGGCGGGAGCACAGAGACCCAGTACTTC.

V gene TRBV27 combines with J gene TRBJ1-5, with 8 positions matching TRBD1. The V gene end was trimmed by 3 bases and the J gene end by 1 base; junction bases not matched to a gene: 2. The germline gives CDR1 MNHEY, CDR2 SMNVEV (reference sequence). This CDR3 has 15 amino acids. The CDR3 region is CASSFGQGSNQPQHF. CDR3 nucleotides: TGTGCCAGCAGTTTCGGACAGGGAAGCAATCAGCCCCAGCATTTT.

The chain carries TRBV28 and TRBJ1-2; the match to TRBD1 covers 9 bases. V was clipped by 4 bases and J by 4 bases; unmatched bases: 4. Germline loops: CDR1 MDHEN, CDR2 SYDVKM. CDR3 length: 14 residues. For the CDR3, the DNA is TGTGCCAGCAGTTCACAGGGGGCTAGCTATGGCTACACCTTC. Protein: CASSSQGASYGYTF.

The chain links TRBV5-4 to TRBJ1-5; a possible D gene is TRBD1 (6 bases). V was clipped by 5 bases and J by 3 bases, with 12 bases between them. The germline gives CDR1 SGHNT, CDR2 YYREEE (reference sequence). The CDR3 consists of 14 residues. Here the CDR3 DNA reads TGTGCCAGCAGGAAATGGACAGACAATCAGCCCCAGCATTTT. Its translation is CASRKWTDNQPQHF.

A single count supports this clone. Here the CDR3 reads CASSYGGLSYQETQYF. The CDR3 DNA reads TGTGCCAGCAGTTATGGGGGACTTTCGTACCAAGAGACCCAGTACTTC. The V gene is TRBV6-5, the J gene TRBJ2-5, with a possible D match to TRBD2 (6 bases). CDR3 length equals 16 residues. The V end was cut by 3 bases, the J end by 0 bases, with 14 bases between. The germline CDR1 and CDR2 sequences are MNHEY and SVGAGI.

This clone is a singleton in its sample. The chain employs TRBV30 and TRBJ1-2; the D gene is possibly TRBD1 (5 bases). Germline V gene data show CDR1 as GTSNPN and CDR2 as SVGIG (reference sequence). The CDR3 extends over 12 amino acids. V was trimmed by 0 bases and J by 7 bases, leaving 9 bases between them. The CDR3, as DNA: TGTGCCTGGAGTGTACTCGGGGGTGGCTACACCTTC. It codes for CAWSVLGGGYTF.

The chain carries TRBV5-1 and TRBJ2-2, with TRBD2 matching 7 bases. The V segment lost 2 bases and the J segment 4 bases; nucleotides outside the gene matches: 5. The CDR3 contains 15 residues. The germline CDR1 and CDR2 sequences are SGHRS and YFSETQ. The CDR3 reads CASSFGTIGTGELFF. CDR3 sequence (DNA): TGCGCCAGCAGCTTCGGGACTATTGGCACCGGGGAGCTGTTTTTT. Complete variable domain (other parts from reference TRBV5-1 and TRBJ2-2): KAGVTQTPRYLIKTRGQQVTLSCSPISGHRSVSWYQQTPGQGLQFLFEYFSETQRNKGNFPGRFSGRQFSNSRSEMNVSTLELGDSALYLCASSFGTIGTGELFFGEGSRLTVL.

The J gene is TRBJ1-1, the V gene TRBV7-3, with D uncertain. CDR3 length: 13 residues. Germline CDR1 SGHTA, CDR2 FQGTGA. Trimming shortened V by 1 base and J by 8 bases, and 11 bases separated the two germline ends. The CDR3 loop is CASSLRPNGEAFF. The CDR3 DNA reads TGTGCCAGCAGCTTAAGGCCGAACGGGGAAGCTTTCTTT.

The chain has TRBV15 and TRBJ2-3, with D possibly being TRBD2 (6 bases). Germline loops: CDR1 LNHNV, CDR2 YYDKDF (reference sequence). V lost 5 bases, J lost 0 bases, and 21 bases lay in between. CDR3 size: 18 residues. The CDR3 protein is CATSGTPGTSASTDTQYF. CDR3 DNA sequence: TGTGCCACCAGCGGAACCCCTGGGACTTCCGCTAGCACAGATACGCAGTATTTT. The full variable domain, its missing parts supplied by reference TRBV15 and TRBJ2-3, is DAMVIQNPRYQVTQFGKPVTLSCSQTLNHNVMYWYQQKSSQAPKLLFHYYDKDFNNEADTPDNFQSRRPNTSFCFLDIRSPGLGDTAMYLCATSGTPGTSASTDTQYFGPGTRLTVL.

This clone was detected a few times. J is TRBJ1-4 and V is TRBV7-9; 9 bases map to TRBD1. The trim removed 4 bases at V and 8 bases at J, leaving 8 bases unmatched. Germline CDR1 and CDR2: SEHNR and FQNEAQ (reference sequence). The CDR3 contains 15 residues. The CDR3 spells CASSSTGGVGEKLFF. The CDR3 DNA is TGTGCCAGCAGCTCGACAGGGGGAGTTGGGGAAAAACTGTTTTTT.

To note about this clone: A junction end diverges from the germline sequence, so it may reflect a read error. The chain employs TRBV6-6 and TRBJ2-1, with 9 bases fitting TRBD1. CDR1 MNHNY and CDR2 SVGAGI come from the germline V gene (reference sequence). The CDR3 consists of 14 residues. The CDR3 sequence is CASRNGQGTNEQFF. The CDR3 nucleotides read TGCGCCAGCAGAAACGGACAGGGGACCAATGAGCAGTTCTTC.

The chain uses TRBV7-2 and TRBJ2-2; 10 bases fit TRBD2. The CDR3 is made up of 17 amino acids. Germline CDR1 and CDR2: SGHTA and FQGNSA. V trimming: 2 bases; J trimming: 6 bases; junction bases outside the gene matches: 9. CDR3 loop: CASSLTILAGVAGELFF. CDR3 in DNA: TGTGCCAGCAGCTTAACGATCCTAGCGGGAGTGGCCGGGGAGCTGTTTTTT. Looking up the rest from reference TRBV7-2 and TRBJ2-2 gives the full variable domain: GAGVSQSPSNKVTEKGKDVELRCDPISGHTALYWYRQSLGQGLEFLIYFQGNSAPDKSGLPSDRFSAERTGGSVSTLTIQRTQQEDSAVYLCASSLTILAGVAGELFFGEGSRLTVL.

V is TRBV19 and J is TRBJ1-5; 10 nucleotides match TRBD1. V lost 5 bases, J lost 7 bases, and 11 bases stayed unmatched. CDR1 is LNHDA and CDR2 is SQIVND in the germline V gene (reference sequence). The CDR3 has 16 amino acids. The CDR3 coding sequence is TGTGCCAGTAGTGTCTCGGGGACAGGGGCAGGGCAGCCCCAGCATTTT. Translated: CASSVSGTGAGQPQHF.

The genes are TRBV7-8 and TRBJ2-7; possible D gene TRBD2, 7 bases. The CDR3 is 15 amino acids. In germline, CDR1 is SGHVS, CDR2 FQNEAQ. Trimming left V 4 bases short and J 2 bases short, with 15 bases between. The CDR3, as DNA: TGTGCCAGCAGCTCCCGGCGGGGGCCGACCTACGAGCAGTACTTC. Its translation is CASSSRRGPTYEQYF.

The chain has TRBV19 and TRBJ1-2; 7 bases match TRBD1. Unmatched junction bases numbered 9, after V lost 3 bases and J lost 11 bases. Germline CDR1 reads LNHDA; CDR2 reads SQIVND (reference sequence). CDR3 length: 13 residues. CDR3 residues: CASSIGTAIWYTF. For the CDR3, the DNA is TGTGCCAGTAGTATTGGGACAGCTATATGGTACACCTTC.

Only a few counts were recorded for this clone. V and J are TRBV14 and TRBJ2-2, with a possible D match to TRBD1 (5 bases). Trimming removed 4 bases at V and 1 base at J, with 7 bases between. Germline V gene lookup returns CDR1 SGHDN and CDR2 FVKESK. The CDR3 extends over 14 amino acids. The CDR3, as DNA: TGTGCCAGCAGCCCAGGGCGGAACACCGGGGAGCTGTTTTTT. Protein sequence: CASSPGRNTGELFF.